Sequencing of this T cell receptor (beta chain) was carried out in a study of vaccination and CD4 T cells after COVID-19. Only a few counts were recorded for this clonotype. The antigen is unknown. Oncomine TCR Beta short-read sequencing was applied to DNA from cultured CD4+ T cells. TCRdb ran MiXCR on the PCR reads and lists one entry per CDR3 protein. This table holds about 15,000 distinct CDR3 sequences, 50% to 75% found once. As for treatment: approximately nine-day PBMC culture with coronavirus spike peptide pools or control peptides (ViraFEST assay). Days 3 and 7 were when half the medium was replaced with fresh IL-2 medium. CDR3 length equals 13 residues. Germline CDR1 is SNHLY and CDR2 is FYNNEI. The V and J ends lost 6 bases and 4 bases respectively, with 12 bases between them.

This TCR came from a human donor who had recovered from COVID-19. The chain uses TRBV2 and TRBJ1-2; no clear D. The sample was CD4+ T cells from blood, cultured in vitro. As DNA, the CDR3 is TGTGCCAGCAGCTCCGACGGATCCTATGGCTACACCTTC. This translates into CASSSDGSYGYTF.